Listed here are 5 T cell receptor beta chains from one sample, sequenced in a study of human T cells and chemical hapten exposure. Time point denoted: healthy volunteer bleed at 2 weeks. Researchers extracted total RNA from unfractionated whole blood. TCRdb ran MiXCR on the RACE reads and lists one entry per CDR3 protein. The sample records around 130,000 distinct CDR3 sequences, approximately 8.3% being singletons. Sequenced sample: whole blood. Receptors were obtained from a male donor in good health. Some clones in this sample may be carry-over from other donors' samples.

A few counts support this clonotype. The chain employs TRBV12-3 or TRBV12-4 and TRBJ1-1; D gene ambiguous. V was shortened by 8 bases and J by 2 bases, with 6 bases between the two germline ends. The CDR3 sequence is 11 residues long. CDR3 in amino acids: CASDSNTEAFF. The CDR3 coding sequence is TGTGCCAGCGATAGTAACACTGAAGCTTTCTTT.

This clonotype has just a few counts. This chain connects TRBV18 to TRBJ2-1; D gene ambiguous. V lost 4 bases and J lost 5, with 6 bases in between. The CDR3 is 12 residues long. From germline, CDR1 is KGHSH and CDR2 LQKENI. The DNA for the CDR3 is TGTGCCAGCTCACTCCCCAACAATGAGCAGTTCTTC. This encodes CASSLPNNEQFF.

In the case of this clonotype: Likely a read error: the CDR3 ends without its conserved phenylalanine or tryptophan. The rearrangement links TRBV10-3 to TRBJ2-5; the match to TRBD2 covers 10 bases. V dropped 3 bases and J dropped 4; count of bases not matched to a gene: 5. The germline V gene has CDR1 ENHRY and CDR2 SYGVKD. This CDR3 comprises 15 residues. DNA of the CDR3: TGTGCCATCAGTGAACCTAGCGGGGGCGCAGAGACCCAGTACTCC. This sequence encodes CAISEPSGGAETQYS.

In its sample, this clonotype was seen a few times. The V and J genes are TRBV29-1 and TRBJ1-2; 7 nucleotides align to TRBD1. This CDR3 spans 11 amino acids. The V and J ends lost 4 bases and 8 bases, in that order; junction bases with no gene match: 4. The germline V gene encodes CDR1 SQVTM and CDR2 ANQGSEA. The CDR3 spells CSVAAGGGYTF. CDR3 coding DNA: TGCAGCGTTGCGGCAGGGGGAGGCTACACCTTC.

The chain has TRBV12-3 or TRBV12-4 and TRBJ2-3; the match to TRBD2 covers 12 bases. The CDR3 has 14 residues. J lost 6 bases, V lost 6 bases, and 4 bases had no gene match. The CDR3 DNA follows: TGTGCCAGCAGCTACACTAGCGGGGGGGATACGCAGTATTTT. Its translation is CASSYTSGGDTQYF.